A single sample is the source of the 14 T cell receptor beta chains below, sequenced in a study of blood T cell repertoires in COVID-19. Data came from immunoSEQ multiplex PCR; TCRdb stores just in-frame clones and leaves some out. The sample holds approximately 84,000 clones, under 90% seen once. Sequencing was performed on peripheral blood. The receptors come from a human donor with active COVID-19. The donor label of this sample is uncertain.

The chain joins TRBV5-1 to TRBJ1-1; TRBD1 matches 10 bases. J gave up 1 base and V 4 bases, and 7 bases lay outside the gene matches. The CDR3 extends over 16 amino acids. Per the germline V gene, CDR1 is SGHRS and CDR2 is YFSETQ. CDR3 loop: CASSNRQGAPNTEAFF. The CDR3 nucleotides are TGCGCCAGCAGCAACAGACAGGGGGCTCCGAACACTGAAGCTTTCTTT.

The chain recombines TRBV5-8 with TRBJ1-1; D is possibly TRBD1 (6 bases). This CDR3 spans 15 amino acids. Germline-derived CDR1 and CDR2 are SGHTS and YDEGEE. V lost 4 bases to trimming and J lost 5 bases, with 18 bases between them. The CDR3 DNA reads TGTGCCAGCAGCGCCATTCAGGGGCGGTGGACTGAAGCTTTCTTT. This translates into CASSAIQGRWTEAFF.

The J gene is TRBJ1-2, the V gene TRBV5-4; 7 positions match TRBD1. The CDR3 runs 13 residues. Germline trimming cut 5 bases from V and 4 bases from J; bases unmatched to any gene: 5. Germline V CDR1 and CDR2: SGHNT, YYREEE (reference sequence). CDR3 nucleotides: TGTGCCAGCAGTCCACAGGGGACCTATGGCTACACCTTC. Translating gives CASSPQGTYGYTF.

The chain uses TRBV6-4 and TRBJ2-1, with TRBD2 as a possible D gene (6 bases). V lost 3 bases to trimming and J lost 2 bases, with 11 bases between them. The germline V gene has CDR1 MRHNA and CDR2 SNTAGT. The CDR3 is made up of 15 amino acids. DNA for the CDR3: TGTGCCAGCAGTGAGGAGGGGAACGCCTACAATGAGCAGTTCTTC. Translating it yields CASSEEGNAYNEQFF.

CDR3 DNA sequence: TGTGCCAGCACTTCGGACGGCGGGCGGGGAGAAGCTTTCTTT. Amino acids: CASTSDGGRGEAFF. The chain employs TRBV6-5 and TRBJ1-1; D is ambiguous. The CDR3 totals 14 residues. Looked up from germline, CDR1 is MNHEY and CDR2 is SVGAGI. The V end was cut by 7 bases, the J end by 8 bases, with 20 bases between.

The chain uses TRBV7-9 and TRBJ1-5, with a weak D call TRBD1 (5 bases). The germline V gene has CDR1 SEHNR and CDR2 FQNEAQ (reference sequence). This CDR3 spans 14 amino acids. Trimming pared 0 bases from V and 7 bases from J, leaving 10 bases between. CDR3 amino acids: CASSLAGEGQPQHF. The CDR3, as DNA: TGTGCCAGCAGCTTAGCAGGGGAAGGGCAGCCCCAGCATTTT.

The chain is built from TRBV21-1 and TRBJ1-5. TRBV21-1 constitutes a pseudogene. This CDR3 has 17 amino acids. The CDR3 sequence: CASSKVTTEYSNQPQHF. CDR3 nucleotides: TGTGCCAGCAGCAAAGTTACTACGGAATATAGCAATCAGCCCCAGCATTTT.

This clone came up once. The CDR3 loop reads CAWGGTIGEQYF. As DNA, the CDR3 is TGTGCCTGGGGAGGGACAATTGGCGAGCAGTACTTC. The genes are TRBV30 and TRBJ2-7, with D possibly being TRBD1 or TRBD2 (6 bases each). This CDR3 is 12 amino acids long. Germline V gives CDR1 GTSNPN, CDR2 SVGIG (reference sequence). Trimming cost V 5 bases and J 6 bases, with 14 bases left between them.

The chain combines TRBV5-4 with TRBJ2-5, with 14 nucleotides matching TRBD2. Trimming took 4 bases from V and 5 from J; bases not matched to a gene: 4. This CDR3 is built from 15 residues. CDR1 and CDR2 (germline): SGHNT, YYREEE (reference sequence). The CDR3 spells CASSRTSGGPETQYF. Here the CDR3 DNA reads TGTGCCAGCAGCCGGACTAGCGGGGGGCCTGAGACCCAGTACTTC.

The rearrangement links TRBV3-1 (or the pseudogene TRBV3-2) to TRBJ2-3; 7 bases are a match to TRBD2. The germline V gene encodes CDR1 LGHDT and CDR2 YNNKEL (reference sequence). V shed 2 bases, J shed 0 bases, and the junction held 14 bases outside the gene matches. The CDR3 totals 19 residues. As DNA, the CDR3 is TGTGCCAGCAGCCAAAGGAGCGGGGAAGGGGCTTTCAGCACAGATACGCAGTATTTT. This translates into CASSQRSGEGAFSTDTQYF.

DNA of the CDR3: TGTGCCAGCAGTGCCTCATCCAATCGCCTACTCCGAGAGCAGTTCTTC. Encoded protein: CASSASSNRLLREQFF. The chain joins TRBV2 to TRBJ2-1; D is undetermined. CDR1 and CDR2 from the germline V gene are SNHLY and FYNNEI. The CDR3 has 16 residues. Trimming removed 4 bases at V and 10 bases at J, with 23 bases between.

This chain connects TRBV21-1 to TRBJ2-1; no check of the table's D call, TRBD2, against the DNA was made. TRBV21-1 is a documented pseudogene. This CDR3 contains 19 residues. DNA for the CDR3: TGTGCCAGCAGCTCCCATGCCCGACTAGCGGGGCTAACCTACAATGAGCAGTTCTTC. It codes for CASSSHARLAGLTYNEQFF.

The rearrangement links TRBV12-5 to TRBJ1-1; 10 positions agree with TRBD1. With V trimmed by 5 bases and J by 1 base, 4 bases remained unmatched. The germline V gene encodes CDR1 LGHNT and CDR2 FRNRAP. The CDR3 totals 15 residues. The CDR3 sequence: CASGRGQGWNTEAFF. The CDR3 bases are TGTGCTAGTGGTCGGGGACAGGGGTGGAACACTGAAGCTTTCTTT.

The chain carries TRBV7-9 and TRBJ2-1, with TRBD1 identical over 10 bases. The CDR3 runs 16 residues. Germline V gene lookup returns CDR1 SEHNR and CDR2 FQNEAQ (reference sequence). Germline trimming cut 1 base from V and 12 bases from J; bases unmatched to any gene: 12. The CDR3: CASSLVGTGDTGGQFF. The CDR3, as DNA: TGTGCCAGCAGCTTAGTGGGGACAGGGGACACTGGTGGGCAGTTCTTC.